The next 5 T cell receptor beta chains were all read from a single sample in a study of blood T cell repertoires in COVID-19 (dated by TCRdb to the early 2020s). Library creation used the immunoSEQ multiplex PCR assay. The immuneACCESS repertoire file appears here via TCRdb, limited to in-frame rearrangements. These files lack a portion of the clones; in checked studies, under half of the deficit traces to unresolved V genes, and the cause of the others is not known. Present in this sample are a few hundred thousand clones, approximately 88% of which were seen just once. Together, the top ten hold roughly a tenth of the sample. Sequencing used peripheral blood. The receptor source for this set is a woman in her 70s with COVID-19, enrolled during active disease.

The rearrangement uses TRBV5-4 and TRBJ2-7; D ambiguous. The CDR3 is made up of 13 amino acids. V lost 4 bases, J lost 0 bases, and 8 bases lay in between. Germline CDR1 and CDR2: SGHNT and YYREEE (reference sequence). CDR3 amino acids: CASSPPDSYEQYF. The CDR3, as DNA: TGTGCCAGCAGCCCTCCAGACTCCTACGAGCAGTACTTC.

This clone was recorded only once. The chain couples TRBV6-5 to TRBJ1-6; a possible D gene is TRBD1 (5 bases). CDR3 length: 16 residues. Germline loops: CDR1 MNHEY, CDR2 SVGAGI. Trimming left V 4 bases short and J 4 bases short, with 14 bases between. In nucleotides, the CDR3 is TGTGCCAGCAGTTCCCTCGGGAGACAGTATAATTCACCCCTCCACTTT. It is translated as CASSSLGRQYNSPLHF.

This rearrangement joins TRBV7-9 to TRBJ2-5; weak D call: TRBD2 (6 bases). Germline CDR1 reads SEHNR; CDR2 reads FQNEAQ (reference sequence). CDR3 length equals 15 residues. The V end lost 5 bases, the J end lost 5 bases, and 18 bases lay between the germline ends. The CDR3 spells CASSPRGSTRETQYF. The CDR3 DNA reads as TGTGCCAGCAGCCCCCGGGGGTCCACCCGGGAGACCCAGTACTTC.

The rearrangement joins TRBV7-9 to TRBJ2-1, with a tentative D call TRBD2 (5 bases). Germline V CDR1 and CDR2: SEHNR, FQNEAQ (reference sequence). The V and J ends lost 1 base and 6 bases respectively, with 10 bases between them. The CDR3 runs to 14 residues. The CDR3 region has the DNA TGTGCCAGCAGCTTAGAATCTACTAGCAATGAGCAGTTCTTC. Residues: CASSLESTSNEQFF.

The V and J genes are TRBV3-1 (or the pseudogene TRBV3-2) and TRBJ1-5, with TRBD1 as a possible D gene (6 bases). The V end was cut by 3 bases, the J end by 6 bases, with 12 bases between. The length of the CDR3 is 14 residues. The germline gives CDR1 LGHDT, CDR2 YNNKEL (reference sequence). As DNA, the CDR3 is TGTGCCAGCAGCCAGATACAGGGCGCTCAGCCCCAGCATTTT. Residues: CASSQIQGAQPQHF.